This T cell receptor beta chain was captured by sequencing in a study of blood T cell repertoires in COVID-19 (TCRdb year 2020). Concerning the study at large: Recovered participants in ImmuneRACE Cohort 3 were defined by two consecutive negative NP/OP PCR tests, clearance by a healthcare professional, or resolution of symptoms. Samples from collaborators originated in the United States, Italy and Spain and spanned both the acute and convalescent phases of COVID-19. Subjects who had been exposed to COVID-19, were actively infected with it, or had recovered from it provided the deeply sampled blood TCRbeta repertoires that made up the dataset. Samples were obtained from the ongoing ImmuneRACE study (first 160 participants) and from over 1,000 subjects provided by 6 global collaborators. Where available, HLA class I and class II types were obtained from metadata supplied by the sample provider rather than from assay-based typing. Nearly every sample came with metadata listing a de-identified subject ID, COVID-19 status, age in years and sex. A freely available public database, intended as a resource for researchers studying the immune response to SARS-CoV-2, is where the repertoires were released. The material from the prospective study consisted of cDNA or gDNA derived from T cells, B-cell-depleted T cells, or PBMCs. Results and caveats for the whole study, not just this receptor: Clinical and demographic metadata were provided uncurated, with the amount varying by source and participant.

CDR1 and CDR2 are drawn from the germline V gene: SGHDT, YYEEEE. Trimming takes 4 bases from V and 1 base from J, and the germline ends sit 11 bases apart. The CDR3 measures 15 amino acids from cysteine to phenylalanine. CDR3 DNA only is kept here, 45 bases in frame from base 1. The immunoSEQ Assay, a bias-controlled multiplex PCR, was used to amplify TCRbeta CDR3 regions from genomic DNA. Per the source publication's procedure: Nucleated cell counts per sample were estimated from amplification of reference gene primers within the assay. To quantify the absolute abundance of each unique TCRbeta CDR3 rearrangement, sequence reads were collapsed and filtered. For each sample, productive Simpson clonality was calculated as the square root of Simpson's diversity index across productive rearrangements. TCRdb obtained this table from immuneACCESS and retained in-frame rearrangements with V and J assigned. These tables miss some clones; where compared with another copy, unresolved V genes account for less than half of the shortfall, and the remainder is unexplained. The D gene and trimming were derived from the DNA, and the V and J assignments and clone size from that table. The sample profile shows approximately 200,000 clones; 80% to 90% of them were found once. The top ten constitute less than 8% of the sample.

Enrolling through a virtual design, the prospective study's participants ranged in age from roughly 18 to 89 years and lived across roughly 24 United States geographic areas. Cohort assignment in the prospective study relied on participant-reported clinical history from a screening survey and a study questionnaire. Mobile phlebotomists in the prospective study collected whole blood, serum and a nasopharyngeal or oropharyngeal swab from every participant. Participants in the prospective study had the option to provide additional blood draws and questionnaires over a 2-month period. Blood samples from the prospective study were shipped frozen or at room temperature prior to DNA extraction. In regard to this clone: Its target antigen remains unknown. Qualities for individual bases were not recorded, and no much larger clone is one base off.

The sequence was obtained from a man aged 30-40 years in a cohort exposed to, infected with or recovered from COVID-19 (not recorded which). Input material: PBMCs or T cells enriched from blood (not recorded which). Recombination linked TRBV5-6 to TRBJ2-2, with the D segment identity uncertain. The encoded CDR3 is CASSRTLVNTGELFF. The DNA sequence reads TGTGCCAGCAGCCGTACCCTAGTGAACACCGGGGAGCTGTTTTTT.